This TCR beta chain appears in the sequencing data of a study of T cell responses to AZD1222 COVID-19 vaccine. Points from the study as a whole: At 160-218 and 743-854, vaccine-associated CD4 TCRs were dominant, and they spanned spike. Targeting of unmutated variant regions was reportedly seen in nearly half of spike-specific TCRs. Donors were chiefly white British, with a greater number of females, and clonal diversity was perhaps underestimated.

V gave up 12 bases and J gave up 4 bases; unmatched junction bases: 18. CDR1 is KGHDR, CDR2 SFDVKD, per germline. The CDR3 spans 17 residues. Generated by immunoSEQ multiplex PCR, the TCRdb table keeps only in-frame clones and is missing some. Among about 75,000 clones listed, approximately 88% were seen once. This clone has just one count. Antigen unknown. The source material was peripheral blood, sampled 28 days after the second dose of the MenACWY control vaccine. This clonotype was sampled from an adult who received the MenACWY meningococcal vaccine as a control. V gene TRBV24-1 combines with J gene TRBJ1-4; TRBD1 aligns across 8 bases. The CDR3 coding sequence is TGTGCCCCCCCCCTAGACAGGGGTCGCAGGGATAATGAAAAACTGTTTTTT. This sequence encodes CAPPLDRGRRDNEKLFF.